This TCR beta chain was captured by sequencing in a study of cytomegalovirus exposure and HLA in healthy donors. Study-wide background: Drawn from HLA-typed donors, tens of millions of unique TCRs were held in an early data release.

The CDR3 contains 15 residues. From germline, CDR1 is MDHEN and CDR2 SYDVKM. V gave up 2 bases and J gave up 8 bases; unmatched junction bases: 9. PCR was performed using 60 Vbeta and 13 Jbeta primers. Generated by immunoSEQ multiplex PCR, the TCRdb table keeps only in-frame clones and is missing some. The repertoire holds 90,000 or so clones, with over 60% as singletons. The V and J genes are TRBV28 and TRBJ2-1; 7 bases map to TRBD1. The clonotype was recovered from a female donor in good health and CMV-seronegative. Sequencing was performed on PBMCs. In DNA form, the CDR3 reads TGTGCCAGCAGTTTAAGTAAGAGGGGGCACGATGAGCAGTTCTTC. Amino acids: CASSLSKRGHDEQFF.